Below are 32 T cell receptor beta chains sequenced from a single sample in a study of T cell repertoires in cytomegalovirus infection. Their antigen targets remain unknown. TCRdb reprocessed the reads with MiXCR, giving one entry per CDR3 protein. Seen here are 110,000 to 150,000 distinct CDR3 sequences, roughly 32% observed once, and the top ten hold 52%. The source material was CD8+ T cells from cultured PBMCs, sampled from culture after CMV antigen stimulation. The origin of the receptors is a human donor in good health (CMV status not recorded). Some clones in this sample may be carry-over from other donors' samples.

This rearrangement joins TRBV7-9 to TRBJ1-4; perhaps TRBD1 as D (5 bases). Per germline, CDR1 SEHNR and CDR2 FQNEAQ (reference sequence). CDR3 size: 16 residues. V was trimmed by 5 bases and J by 4 bases, leaving 17 bases between them. The CDR3 DNA follows: TGTGCCAGCAGCCACCCCCGGGACGGAGATAATGAAAAACTGTTTTTT. Translation: CASSHPRDGDNEKLFF.

The V gene is TRBV6-5, the J gene TRBJ2-1; 8 nucleotides line up with TRBD1. J lost 3 bases, V lost 6 bases, and 7 bases had no gene match. The CDR3 loop spans 15 amino acids. The germline V gene encodes CDR1 MNHEY and CDR2 SVGAGI. As DNA, the CDR3 is TGTGCCAGCAGACCCGACAGGGGCGTCTACAATGAGCAGTTCTTC. Encoded protein: CASRPDRGVYNEQFF.

This chain links TRBV28 with TRBJ1-3; unclear D gene. This CDR3 is built from 15 residues. V lost 5 bases, J lost 4 bases, and 15 bases lay in between. Germline V gene lookup returns CDR1 MDHEN and CDR2 SYDVKM. For the CDR3, the DNA is TGTGCCAGCAGTCCCCGAACAATGGGGGGAAACACCATATATTTT. This codes for CASSPRTMGGNTIYF.

The V and J genes are TRBV4-1 and TRBJ2-7, with D possibly TRBD2 on 5 matching bases. CDR3 size: 16 residues. The germline CDR1 and CDR2 sequences are MGHRA and YSYEKL. V dropped 4 bases and J dropped 6 bases, with 22 bases sitting between them. CDR3 coding DNA: TGCGCCAGCAGCCGCACCACTAGGGAACCCCTCCTCGAGCAGTACTTC. Translated: CASSRTTREPLLEQYF.

The CDR3 region has the DNA TGTGCCACCAGTGACCAGGGACAGCTTCCCGGGGAGCTGTTTTTT. This codes for CATSDQGQLPGELFF. The chain joins TRBV24-1 to TRBJ2-2; 7 bases map to TRBD1. Germline loops: CDR1 KGHDR, CDR2 SFDVKD. This CDR3 has 15 amino acids. The V and J ends lost 4 bases and 6 bases, in that order; junction bases with no gene match: 7.

DNA for the CDR3: TGTGCCAGCGGAGAGCGGTACAATGAGCAGTTCTTC. Translation gives CASGERYNEQFF. The chain joins TRBV9 to TRBJ2-1, with D possibly matching TRBD2 (5 bases). Trimming left V 7 bases short and J 4 bases short, with 9 bases between. This CDR3 has 12 amino acids. CDR1 and CDR2 from the germline V gene are SGDLS and YYNGEE.

The chain couples TRBV2 to TRBJ1-3; 8 nucleotides agree with TRBD1. This CDR3 has 17 amino acids. V gave up 6 bases and J gave up 1 base; unmatched junction bases: 11. Germline V gene data show CDR1 as SNHLY and CDR2 as FYNNEI. The CDR3 coding sequence is TGTGCCAGCAGAGGACAGGGCCCTACCCTTTCTGGAAACACCATATATTTT. This encodes CASRGQGPTLSGNTIYF.

The gene calls are TRBV28 and TRBJ2-7; the match to TRBD1 covers 7 bases. The germline gives CDR1 MDHEN, CDR2 SYDVKM. This CDR3 has 15 amino acids. V trimming: 3 bases; J trimming: 4 bases; junction bases outside the gene matches: 9. DNA of the CDR3: TGTGCCAGCAGTTTTAGGACAGGACTTATTTACGAGCAGTACTTC. Encoded protein: CASSFRTGLIYEQYF.

The V gene is TRBV6-5, the J gene TRBJ2-1; 10 nucleotides align to TRBD2. Germline V gene sequence: CDR1 MNHEY, CDR2 SVGAGI. This CDR3 has 14 amino acids. J lost 1 base, V lost 8 bases, and 2 bases had no gene match. CDR3 DNA: TGTGCCAGCTTAGCGGGGGGTTCCTACAATGAGCAGTTCTTC. Protein sequence: CASLAGGSYNEQFF.

This clonotype was observed at least ten times. This chain joins TRBV6-1 and TRBJ2-4, with D uncertain. From germline, CDR1 is MNHNS and CDR2 SASEGT. Trimming cost V 2 bases and J 7 bases, with 24 bases left between them. The CDR3 is 18 residues long. The CDR3 nucleotides read TGTGCCAGCAGTGAACAGGATTTGTGGAGACGGCGTAGGAACATTCAGTACTTC. Translating gives CASSEQDLWRRRRNIQYF.

This clonotype was seen a few times. The J gene is TRBJ1-1, the V gene TRBV19; no clear D. Germline V CDR1 and CDR2: LNHDA, SQIVND (reference sequence). There are 14 residues in the CDR3. Trimming pared 3 bases from V and 5 bases from J, leaving 13 bases between. CDR3 bases: TGTGCCAGTAGTATGGCGGGGTCGGCGACTGAAGCTTTCTTT. Translating gives CASSMAGSATEAFF.

V usage is TRBV5-1 and J usage is TRBJ2-4, with TRBD2 matching over 9 bases. This CDR3 contains 16 residues. Germline V gene sequence: CDR1 SGHRS, CDR2 YFSETQ. Trimming cost V 1 base and J 5 bases; bases outside gene matches: 7. The CDR3: CASSLSSGGLQNIQYF. The CDR3 DNA sequence: TGCGCCAGCAGCTTGAGTAGCGGGGGACTCCAAAACATTCAGTACTTC.

This clonotype came up a few times. This sequence joins TRBV28 and TRBJ2-1; no clear D. This CDR3 comprises 12 residues. Per the germline V gene, CDR1 is MDHEN and CDR2 is SYDVKM. V was shortened by 2 bases and J by 10 bases, with 9 bases between the two germline ends. The CDR3 bases are TGTGCCAGCAGTTTAGGGTTGGAAGAGCAGTTCTTC. It specifies CASSLGLEEQFF.

V usage is TRBV12-3 or TRBV12-4 and J usage is TRBJ2-2; D not resolved. The ends were cut back, 7 bases at V and 2 bases at J, with 8 bases in the middle. The CDR3 extends over 13 amino acids. The CDR3 spells CASIAPNTGELFF. CDR3 coding DNA: TGTGCCAGCATTGCCCCAAACACCGGGGAGCTGTTTTTT.

This clonotype showed up many times. This CDR3 reads CASSWTGTTGEQYF. The CDR3 bases are TGTGCCAGCAGCTGGACCGGGACAACGGGCGAGCAGTACTTC. The chain carries TRBV7-2 and TRBJ2-7; perhaps TRBD1 as D (6 bases). The CDR3 sequence is 14 residues long. The V end lost 4 bases, the J end lost 6 bases, and 16 bases lay between the germline ends. Germline CDR1 reads SGHTA; CDR2 reads FQGNSA. Looking up the rest from reference TRBV7-2 and TRBJ2-7 gives the full variable domain: GAGVSQSPSNKVTEKGKDVELRCDPISGHTALYWYRQSLGQGLEFLIYFQGNSAPDKSGLPSDRFSAERTGGSVSTLTIQRTQQEDSAVYLCASSWTGTTGEQYFGPGTRLTVT.

The gene calls are TRBV7-8 and TRBJ2-3; TRBD2 is a possible D gene (5 bases). V lost 3 bases to trimming and J lost 3 bases, with 16 bases between them. This CDR3 has 16 amino acids. CDR1 and CDR2 from the germline V gene are SGHVS and FQNEAQ. Here the CDR3 DNA reads TGTGCCAGCAGCTTTCGGACGGGCGGAGGAACAGATACGCAGTATTTT. Its translation is CASSFRTGGGTDTQYF.

The chain recombines TRBV6-6 with TRBJ1-1; D possibly corresponds to TRBD1 (6 bases). Germline V gene data show CDR1 as MNHNY and CDR2 as SVGAGI (reference sequence). The CDR3 loop spans 15 amino acids. The V and J ends lost 0 bases and 4 bases respectively, with 12 bases between them. The CDR3 region is CASSYSYRAATEAFF. The CDR3 nucleotides are TGTGCCAGCAGTTACTCATACAGGGCGGCCACTGAAGCTTTCTTT.

This clonotype has a count of ten or more. This chain links TRBV7-6 with TRBJ2-7; 11 nucleotides match TRBD1. The CDR3 has 14 amino acids. CDR1 is SGHVS, CDR2 FNYEAQ, per germline. With 5 bases clipped from V and 3 bases from J, the junction kept 3 bases outside the gene matches. The CDR3 coding sequence is TGTGCCAGCAGCGCCGGGACAGGGGGCTACGAGCAGTACTTC. Translation gives CASSAGTGGYEQYF.

The chain is built from TRBV25-1 and TRBJ1-1; D is perhaps TRBD1 (6 bases). Trimming cost V 4 bases and J 4 bases, with 16 bases left between them. Germline V gene lookup returns CDR1 MGHDK and CDR2 SYGVNS. The CDR3 has 15 amino acids. This CDR3 is CASSAQGWESTEAFF. The CDR3 nucleotides read TGTGCCAGCAGTGCGCAGGGGTGGGAAAGCACTGAAGCTTTCTTT.

In this sample, this clonotype turned up many times. V is TRBV24-1 and J is TRBJ2-1; possible D gene TRBD2, 6 bases. The CDR3 is 13 residues long. Between the trimmed V and J ends, which lost 4 bases and 8 bases, there was a span of 11 bases. Per the germline V gene, CDR1 is KGHDR and CDR2 is SFDVKD. CDR3 loop: CATSDYGGDEQFF. CDR3 DNA sequence: TGTGCCACCAGTGACTATGGAGGGGATGAGCAGTTCTTC.

A word on this clonotype: A much larger clone is a single base away; this may be a read error. The chain recombines TRBV7-6 with TRBJ1-1; a weak D match, TRBD1 (5 bases). CDR3 length: 14 amino acids. Germline-derived CDR1 and CDR2 are SGHVS and FNYEAQ. CDR3 residues: CTSSPGTGNTEAFF. The CDR3 DNA is TGTACCAGCAGCCCCGGGACGGGGAACACTGAAGCTTTCTTT.

This chain uses TRBV4-1 with TRBJ2-3; 9 bases align to TRBD2. Germline V gene data show CDR1 as MGHRA and CDR2 as YSYEKL. V dropped 3 bases and J dropped 4; count of bases not matched to a gene: 11. This CDR3 contains 17 residues. The CDR3 DNA follows: TGCGCCAGCAGCCAGGGGCAGGGCGGGGGGGCAGCAGATACGCAGTATTTT. Encoded protein: CASSQGQGGGAADTQYF.

This clonotype was seen only a few times. The chain carries TRBV6-1 and TRBJ2-1, with D tentatively TRBD1 (5 bases). Germline lookup yields CDR1 MNHNS and CDR2 SASEGT. Trimming left V 10 bases short and J 4 bases short, with 20 bases between. CDR3 length equals 15 residues. The CDR3 DNA reads as TGTGCCACCACTAAAGACAGCACCCCGTACAATGAGCAGTTCTTC. Its translation: CATTKDSTPYNEQFF.

This clonotype was seen a handful of times. This chain uses TRBV6-5 with TRBJ2-2, with 7 positions matching TRBD1. The trim removed 5 bases at V and 2 bases at J, leaving 5 bases unmatched. The length of the CDR3 is 15 residues. Germline V gene data show CDR1 as MNHEY and CDR2 as SVGAGI. CDR3 DNA sequence: TGTGCCAGCAGTCCCGGGACAGTCAACACCGGGGAGCTGTTTTTT. Its protein product is CASSPGTVNTGELFF.

This clonotype was recorded a few times. The chain combines TRBV3-1 with TRBJ2-1; D tentatively fits TRBD1 or TRBD2 (5 bases each). Germline CDR1 and CDR2: LGHDT and YNNKEL (reference sequence). The CDR3 covers 14 residues. V gave up 1 base and J gave up 4 bases, with 8 bases separating them. CDR3 sequence (DNA): TGTGCCAGCAGCCAAGTTGGGGGATACAATGAGCAGTTCTTC. Translated: CASSQVGGYNEQFF.

In its sample, this clonotype was seen many times. The chain couples TRBV18 to TRBJ2-5; D is ambiguous. This CDR3 contains 16 residues. Trimming pared 2 bases from V and 2 bases from J, leaving 15 bases between. Looked up from germline, CDR1 is KGHSH and CDR2 is LQKENI. The CDR3 loop reads CASSPWLGSAQETQYF. CDR3 coding DNA: TGTGCCAGCTCACCATGGCTTGGTTCGGCTCAAGAGACCCAGTACTTC. Combining the CDR3 with reference TRBV18 and TRBJ2-5 gives the whole variable domain NAGVMQNPRHLVRRRGQEARLRCSPMKGHSHVYWYRQLPEEGLKFMVYLQKENIIDESGMPKERFSAEFPKEGPSILRIQQVVRGDSAAYFCASSPWLGSAQETQYFGPGTRLLVL.

The chain links TRBV12-3 or TRBV12-4 to TRBJ2-7; D is tentatively TRBD1 or TRBD2 (5 bases each). The CDR3 loop spans 16 amino acids. Trimming pared 4 bases from V and 0 bases from J, leaving 16 bases between. The CDR3 DNA sequence: TGTGCCAGCAGTTCGGGGCACGGGGTTCGCTCCTACGAGCAGTACTTC. Residues: CASSSGHGVRSYEQYF.

Ten or more counts support this clonotype. The chain carries TRBV4-1 and TRBJ1-4; the D is unclear. Germline V gene data show CDR1 as MGHRA and CDR2 as YSYEKL. The CDR3 is 15 amino acids. V lost 0 bases, J lost 1 base, and 6 bases lay in between. The CDR3 sequence is CASSQDPGTNEKLFF. In nucleotides, the CDR3 is TGCGCCAGCAGCCAAGACCCGGGAACTAATGAAAAACTGTTTTTT.

The rearrangement uses TRBV6-1 and TRBJ2-7; 7 bases map to TRBD1. Germline V gene lookup returns CDR1 MNHNS and CDR2 SASEGT. Trimming at V came to 6 bases and at J to 4 bases, leaving 12 bases not matched to a gene. The CDR3 length is 15 residues. The CDR3 sequence: CASSRERGQSYEQYF. The CDR3 DNA follows: TGTGCCAGCAGCAGAGAAAGGGGACAGTCGTACGAGCAGTACTTC.

The chain uses TRBV27 and TRBJ1-2; unclear D gene. Germline CDR1 reads MNHEY; CDR2 reads SMNVEV (reference sequence). The CDR3 spans 13 residues. V lost 2 bases and J lost 2, with 6 bases in between. For the CDR3, the DNA is TGTGCCAGCAGTTTAGGGGTCAACTATGGCTACACCTTC. It codes for CASSLGVNYGYTF.

The rearrangement joins TRBV6-4 to TRBJ2-7, with D perhaps TRBD1 (5 bases). The V end was cut by 6 bases, the J end by 5 bases, with 17 bases between. CDR3 size: 14 residues. Per germline, CDR1 MRHNA and CDR2 SNTAGT. CDR3 DNA: TGTGCCAGCAGGCTGGTTCAGGGTATGAACGAGCAGTACTTC. This sequence encodes CASRLVQGMNEQYF.

This clonotype was recorded many times. The rearrangement links TRBV12-3 or TRBV12-4 to TRBJ2-5; D is perhaps TRBD2 (5 bases). Trimming cost V 1 base and J 1 base, with 7 bases left between them. The CDR3 contains 14 residues. CDR3 sequence: CASSLGRLQETQYF. CDR3 nucleotide sequence: TGTGCCAGCAGTTTAGGGAGGCTCCAAGAGACCCAGTACTTC.